This T cell receptor beta chain was captured by sequencing in a study of blood T cell repertoires in COVID-19 (TCRdb year 2020). For the wider study: The collaborator samples originated in the United States, Italy and Spain and spanned the acute and convalescent phases of COVID-19. Deeply sampled blood TCRbeta repertoires from subjects exposed to, actively infected with, or recovered from COVID-19 were included in the dataset. The sample metadata nearly always contained a de-identified subject ID, COVID-19 status, age in years and sex. Where HLA class I and class II types were available, the types were taken from metadata supplied by the sample provider, not from assay-based typing. The samples were drawn from the first 160 participants of the ongoing ImmuneRACE study and from 1,200 or so subjects provided by 6 global collaborators. The repertoires were released in a freely available public database intended as a resource for research on the immune response to SARS-CoV-2. The prospective study material was composed of cDNA or gDNA derived from T cells, B-cell-depleted T cells, or PBMCs.

One collaborating source in Seattle enrolled patients during active infection and followed them longitudinally through the course of disease. Each collaborating institution followed its own protocols to collect whole blood in K2EDTA tubes. For TCRbeta analysis, collaborators shipped samples in one of three forms: frozen whole blood, isolated PBMCs, or DNA extracted from either of those sample types. TCRbeta CDR3 regions were amplified from genomic DNA using the immunoSEQ Assay, a bias-controlled multiplex PCR. Processing in the source paper ran as follows. Nucleated cell counts per sample were estimated from amplification of reference gene primers within the assay. To quantify the absolute abundance of each unique TCRbeta CDR3 rearrangement, sequence reads were collapsed and filtered. For each sample, productive Simpson clonality was calculated as the square root of Simpson's diversity index over productive rearrangements. What TCRdb holds here is the immuneACCESS table cut down to in-frame rearrangements. Part of the clones is not present; checked against another copy, under half of the missing clones reflect an unresolved V gene, and the others are unexplained. V and J calls and clone size are as listed in that table; D and trimming were resolved from the DNA. Counted in this sample were some 320,000 clones; 89% of them appeared once. 11% of the sample is held by the ten biggest clonotypes.

On this clone itself: Its antigen target is currently unknown. Base qualities are not provided; no much larger clone lies one nucleotide away.

CDR3 length: 14 amino acids, cysteine to phenylalanine. Only the CDR3 DNA stays, 42 bases, in frame from base 1. The germline V gene (reference sequence) yields LNHDA for CDR1 and SQIVND for CDR2. V drops 4 bases and J drops 3 bases, leaving 10 bases in between. Paper-wide results and their limitations: The amount of clinical and demographic metadata varied by source and participant and was provided uncurated.

The material sequenced was peripheral blood. Recombination linked TRBV19 to TRBJ1-5; 5 matching bases give a weak D call of TRBD1. This sequence was found in a woman aged 25 to 39 with COVID-19, enrolled during active disease. CDR3 loop: CASSTGLFNQPQHF. The DNA is TGTGCCAGTAGTACGGGACTTTTCAATCAGCCCCAGCATTTT. This CDR3, with the reference TRBV19 and TRBJ1-5 proteins standing in past its ends, gives the full variable domain DGGITQSPKYLFRKEGQNVTLSCEQNLNHDAMYWYRQDPGQGLRLIYYSQIVNDFQKGDIAEGYSVSREKKESFPLTVTSAQKNPTAFYLCASSTGLFNQPQHFGDGTRLSIL.